These 12 T cell receptor beta chains share one sample of origin, sequenced in a study of cytomegalovirus exposure and HLA in healthy donors. TCRdb's table, derived via immunoSEQ multiplex PCR, lists solely in-frame clones and lacks some. The profile shows approximately 82,000 clones, roughly 95% of them singletons. Source material: PBMCs. The receptor source for this set is a woman younger than 35 in good health and CMV-seronegative.

The sample holds one count of this clone. The chain couples TRBV6-1 to TRBJ1-4; D remains unclear. V lost 4 bases and J lost 4, with 10 bases in between. CDR3 length: 14 amino acids. Germline V gene lookup returns CDR1 MNHNS and CDR2 SASEGT. In nucleotides, the CDR3 is TGTGCCAGCAGTGTAGCGGGAGTTAATGAAAAACTGTTTTTT. This sequence encodes CASSVAGVNEKLFF.

V usage is TRBV4-3 and J usage is TRBJ1-2, with D possibly being TRBD1 (5 bases). CDR3 length equals 13 residues. V dropped 0 bases and J dropped 7 bases, with 9 bases sitting between them. The germline gives CDR1 LGHNA, CDR2 YSLEER. In DNA form, the CDR3 reads TGCGCCAGCAGCCAAGAAGGGGAGGTTGGCTACACCTTC. As protein: CASSQEGEVGYTF.

This chain connects TRBV10-3 to TRBJ2-5, with 9 nucleotides matching TRBD1. J lost 5 bases, V lost 2 bases, and 3 bases had no gene match. Germline V gene sequence: CDR1 ENHRY, CDR2 SYGVKD. CDR3 size: 14 residues. DNA of the CDR3: TGTGCCATCAGTGAGGGGGACAGGGATGAGACCCAGTACTTC. The encoded protein is CAISEGDRDETQYF.

This sequence joins TRBV5-4 and TRBJ1-5; possible D gene TRBD1, 6 bases. The germline V and J ends were trimmed by 4 bases and 9 bases, with 11 bases remaining between them. The CDR3 is made up of 12 amino acids. The germline V gene has CDR1 SGHNT and CDR2 YYREEE (reference sequence). DNA of the CDR3: TGTGCCAGCAGCCGGGAGGGGGGGCCCCAGCATTTT. Translated, it gives CASSREGGPQHF.

V usage is TRBV7-8 and J usage is TRBJ2-7, with 9 bases lining up with TRBD1. CDR1 is SGHVS, CDR2 FQNEAQ, per germline. The ends lost 5 bases at V and 4 bases at J; junction bases unmatched: 9. The CDR3 sequence is 15 residues long. Here the CDR3 DNA reads TGTGCCAGCAGCGTAACCGGGACAGGGCTGTACGAGCAGTACTTC. Translating gives CASSVTGTGLYEQYF.

The chain couples TRBV30 to TRBJ2-2; 12 bases line up with TRBD2. CDR1 is GTSNPN and CDR2 is SVGIG in the germline V gene (reference sequence). The CDR3 has 15 amino acids. V shed 7 bases, J shed 6 bases, and the junction held 9 bases outside the gene matches. The CDR3 DNA reads TGTGCCTTGACTAGCGGGAGCGATGGGGCCGGGGAGCTGTTTTTT. Protein sequence: CALTSGSDGAGELFF.

The gene calls are TRBV7-2 and TRBJ2-7; 9 positions agree with TRBD1. Trimming cost V 5 bases and J 6 bases; bases outside gene matches: 11. CDR1 is SGHTA, CDR2 FQGNSA, per germline. The CDR3 is 15 residues long. The CDR3 spells CASSREGTGIREQYF. CDR3 nucleotide sequence: TGTGCCAGCAGCCGCGAGGGGACAGGGATCCGCGAGCAGTACTTC.

V and J are TRBV6-4 and TRBJ2-3, with TRBD2 identical over 9 bases. Per the germline V gene, CDR1 is MRHNA and CDR2 is SNTAGT. The CDR3 runs to 14 residues. Germline trimming cut 6 bases from V and 7 bases from J; bases unmatched to any gene: 8. CDR3 bases: TGTGCCAGCAGGACCGGGACTAGCCCGCATACGCAGTATTTT. Protein sequence: CASRTGTSPHTQYF.

This sequence joins TRBV25-1 and TRBJ2-5; the D gene is possibly TRBD2 (5 bases). The CDR3 sequence is 17 residues long. Trimming shortened V by 2 bases and J by 5 bases, and 21 bases separated the two germline ends. Germline lookup yields CDR1 MGHDK and CDR2 SYGVNS. CDR3 nucleotides: TGTGCCAGCAGTGAAGCCACCTTCGCGGGTGGTGGGGAGACCCAGTACTTC. Translation: CASSEATFAGGGETQYF.

This rearrangement joins TRBV6-5 to TRBJ2-5; 7 positions agree with TRBD2. This CDR3 is 11 amino acids long. V trimming: 5 bases; J trimming: 10 bases; junction bases outside the gene matches: 4. CDR1 and CDR2 from the germline V gene are MNHEY and SVGAGI. CDR3 sequence: CASSDPGGQYF. The CDR3 bases are TGTGCCAGCAGTGACCCGGGGGGCCAGTACTTC.

CDR3 residues: CASSPDISSYEQYF. The DNA for the CDR3 is TGTGCCAGCTCACCAGACATCTCCTCCTACGAGCAGTACTTC. The chain carries TRBV18 and TRBJ2-7; D unclear. This CDR3 has 14 residues. Trimming removed 2 bases from V and 0 bases from J, with 8 bases in between. Germline assignment: CDR1 KGHSH and CDR2 LQKENI.

This chain links TRBV6-6 with TRBJ2-5; TRBD2 agrees at 9 bases. Germline CDR1 is MNHNY and CDR2 is SVGAGI (reference sequence). V shed 3 bases and J 5 bases; nucleotides not matched to a gene: 10. The CDR3 is made up of 16 amino acids. CDR3 coding DNA: TGTGCCAGCAGTTATGGCGGGAGGGCCGCCGCGGAGACCCAGTACTTC. Amino acid sequence: CASSYGGRAAAETQYF.